Following are 26 T cell receptor beta chains from one sample sequenced in a study of CD8+CD57+ T cells in acquired aplastic anemia. TCR beta VDJ combinations and CDR3 sequences were profiled from genomic DNA. TCRdb fed the reads into MiXCR, producing one record per CDR3 protein. The table records hundreds of thousands of distinct CDR3 sequences, 65% to 75% of them present only once. The sample was sorted CD4+, CD8+, or CD8+CD57+ T cells (not recorded which) from PBMCs. All receptors derive from a human donor in good health, serving as a control.

A note on this clonotype: A junction boundary mismatches the germline segment, possibly from a read error. J is TRBJ2-7 and V is TRBV20-1; perhaps D is TRBD1 or TRBD2 (6 bases each). This CDR3 has 11 residues. Germline CDR1 and CDR2: DFQATT and SNEGSKA (reference sequence). In DNA, the CDR3 is TGCAGCGCTCAAGGGGGGCCCGACCAACACTTC. This translates into CSAQGGPDQHF.

V usage is TRBV20-1 and J usage is TRBJ1-5; D possibly corresponds to TRBD1 (6 bases). CDR1 and CDR2 from the germline V gene are DFQATT and SNEGSKA (reference sequence). The V and J ends lost 2 bases and 11 bases respectively, with 16 bases between them. The CDR3 runs 13 residues. CDR3 in amino acids: CSARTGNKYAQHF. Written as DNA, the CDR3 is TGCAGTGCTAGAACAGGGAACAAGTACGCCCAGCATTTT.

This clonotype has more than one count but fewer than ten. The rearrangement joins TRBV20-1 to TRBJ2-7; D is perhaps TRBD1 (5 bases). Germline CDR1 and CDR2: DFQATT and SNEGSKA (reference sequence). Trimming stripped 1 base from V and 7 bases from J, with 14 bases between. CDR3 length: 13 residues. CDR3 sequence reads: CSARGNWGGEQYF. The CDR3 nucleotides read TGCAGTGCTAGAGGCAATTGGGGCGGAGAGCAGTACTTC.

Details on this clonotype: Germline is not matched at one junction end, which may reflect a read error. V is TRBV2 and J is TRBJ2-2, with 7 bases fitting TRBD1. The CDR3 has 16 amino acids. Germline CDR1 and CDR2: SNHLY and FYNNEI. The CDR3 DNA is TGTGCCAGCAGCCCCCTGGACAGGACGAACACCAGGGAGCTGTTTTTT. Its translation: CASSPLDRTNTRELFF.

With respect to this clonotype: A much larger clone differs from this one at a single base, so this may be a read error. The chain couples TRBV13 to TRBJ1-3, with TRBD1 as a possible D gene (6 bases). Between the trimmed V and J ends, which lost 6 bases and 4 bases, there was a span of 22 bases. This CDR3 region has 17 residues. Germline V CDR1 and CDR2: PRHDT, FYEKMQ (reference sequence). Here the CDR3 reads CASSYGLSRGSGNTIYF. CDR3 bases: TGTGCCAGCAGTTACGGGCTAAGCAGGGGATCAGGAAACACCATATATTTT.

This chain links TRBV30 with TRBJ2-2; TRBD1 matches at 8 bases. The CDR3 covers 15 residues. Germline CDR1 GTSNPN, CDR2 SVGIG (reference sequence). V was pared by 2 bases and J by 7 bases, with 9 bases of the junction left unmatched. Here the CDR3 reads CAWSNTGTGHGELFF. DNA for the CDR3: TGTGCCTGGAGTAACACCGGGACAGGACACGGGGAGCTGTTTTTT.

As for this clonotype: A read error is likely, as this CDR3 ends without the conserved phenylalanine or tryptophan. This sequence joins TRBV15 and TRBJ1-6; no clear D gene. CDR3 size: 15 residues. Germline CDR1 and CDR2: LNHNV and YYDKDF (reference sequence). Written as DNA, the CDR3 is TGTGCCACCAGCAAAGGAAGCTCCTATAACTCACCCCTCCACTCG. It yields the protein CATSKGSSYNSPLHS.

This clonotype was recorded once. A junction end diverges from the germline sequence, so it may reflect a read error. The chain employs TRBV2 and TRBJ2-3; D might be TRBD1 (5 bases). The germline V gene has CDR1 SNHLY and CDR2 FYNNEI. This CDR3 comprises 15 residues. CDR3 coding DNA: TGTGCCAGCGGCTTAACCTGGAGCATTACAGGTACGCAGTATTTT. Protein product: CASGLTWSITGTQYF.

J is TRBJ1-1 and V is TRBV7-3, with TRBD1 matching 8 bases. Germline CDR1 reads SGHTA; CDR2 reads FQGTGA. V was clipped by 5 bases and J by 2 bases; unmatched bases: 4. The CDR3 length is 14 residues. The CDR3 DNA is TGTGCCAGCAGCGCGGGACAGGCAAACACTGAAGCTTTCTTT. Translating gives CASSAGQANTEAFF.

Of note for this clonotype: One base away lies a much larger clone, so this may be a sequencing read error. The chain carries TRBV3-1 and TRBJ1-1; TRBD1 is a possible D gene (5 bases). The CDR3 sequence is 13 residues long. Germline CDR1 is LGHDT and CDR2 is YNNKEL (reference sequence). This CDR3 is CASTGMVNTGAFF. The CDR3 DNA follows: TGTGCCAGCACAGGGATGGTCAACACTGGAGCTTTCTTT.

The J gene is TRBJ1-1, the V gene TRBV7-3; possibly TRBD1 for D (5 bases). CDR1 and CDR2 (germline): SGHTA, FQGTGA. With 7 bases removed from V and 7 bases from J, the gap between germline ends came to 19 bases. The CDR3 contains 14 residues. The CDR3 sequence: CASILGVADNEAFF. CDR3 in DNA: TGTGCCAGCATCCTGGGGGTGGCAGACAATGAAGCTTTCTTT.

The CDR3 nucleotides are TGTGCCAGCAGCCAAGTGGGACAGGGGGCACATGAGCAGTTCTTC. Translated, it gives CASSQVGQGAHEQFF. This chain connects TRBV11-1 to TRBJ2-1, with TRBD1 matching 12 bases. The CDR3 runs 15 residues. Trimming removed 5 bases from V and 8 bases from J; junction bases left unmatched: 7. From germline, CDR1 is SGHAT and CDR2 FQDESV (reference sequence).

V gene TRBV19 combines with J gene TRBJ2-7; 11 bases fit TRBD2. Germline V lookup: CDR1 LNHDA, CDR2 SQIVND (reference sequence). There are 14 residues in the CDR3. J lost 5 bases, V lost 4 bases, and 4 bases had no gene match. CDR3 sequence (DNA): TGTGCCAGTAGTAAGGGACTAGCGGTCCACGAGCAGTACTTC. It codes for CASSKGLAVHEQYF.

About this clonotype: The final CDR3 position lacks the conserved phenylalanine or tryptophan, pointing to a likely read error. No DNA is shown, since the ends of the CDR3 on it are uncertain; the CDR3 is the one TCRdb lists. The chain joins TRBV9 to TRBJ1-2. Germline loops: CDR1 SGDLS, CDR2 YYNGEE. Inclusive of both ends, the CDR3 amounts to 13 amino acids. CDR3 loop: CASSVGQGRGDLI.

The chain couples TRBV11-1 to TRBJ2-7; 9 nucleotides line up with TRBD1. The germline V gene has CDR1 SGHAT and CDR2 FQDESV (reference sequence). CDR3 length: 17 amino acids. V shed 5 bases and J 5 bases; nucleotides not matched to a gene: 16. CDR3 loop: CASSVRTLGQGPHEQYF. The DNA of the CDR3 is TGTGCCAGCAGCGTTAGGACCTTGGGACAGGGCCCCCACGAGCAGTACTTC.

V is TRBV7-2 and J is TRBJ1-5; the D is unclear. Germline V gene data show CDR1 as SGHTA and CDR2 as FQGNSA. The CDR3 runs 14 residues. Between the trimmed V and J ends, which lost 3 bases and 7 bases, there was a span of 13 bases. CDR3 amino acids: CASSLGRWKQPQHF. DNA of the CDR3: TGTGCCAGCAGCTTGGGTAGGTGGAAACAGCCCCAGCATTTT.

In its sample, this clonotype was seen many times. CDR3 nucleotide sequence: TGTGCCAGCAGCTTACTGGCGCGGGCCTTGTTGGACCTCTATGGCTACACCTTC. Translated, it gives CASSLLARALLDLYGYTF. The genes are TRBV7-8 and TRBJ1-2; D is unclear. The V and J ends lost 2 bases and 4 bases respectively, with 23 bases between them. CDR3 length: 18 amino acids. Germline CDR1 reads SGHVS; CDR2 reads FQNEAQ.

On this clonotype itself: A much larger clone is a single base away; this may be a read error. This chain links TRBV6-5 with TRBJ2-1, with 7 bases identical to TRBD2. The CDR3 loop spans 16 amino acids. CDR1 is MNHEY and CDR2 is SVGAGI in the germline V gene. Losses at the gene ends were 2 bases for V and 8 bases for J; bases not matched to a gene: 12. This chain's CDR3 is CASSYGTSVDGDEQFF. DNA for the CDR3: TGTGCCAGCAGTTACGGTACTAGCGTAGATGGGGATGAGCAGTTCTTC.

This sequence joins TRBV6-4 and TRBJ1-2; TRBD1 matches 12 bases. The CDR3 totals 15 residues. Germline lookup yields CDR1 MRHNA and CDR2 SNTAGT. With V trimmed by 0 bases and J by 8 bases, 4 bases remained unmatched. The CDR3 region has the DNA TGTGCCAGCAGTGACTCGGGACAGGGGGCGCAGGGCTACACCTTC. Translation: CASSDSGQGAQGYTF.

This clonotype appeared a few times. CDR3 sequence (DNA): TGTGCCAGCAGTCCCACAGGAGGGAACACTGAAGCTTTCTTT. Its translation is CASSPTGGNTEAFF. V gene TRBV12-3 or TRBV12-4 combines with J gene TRBJ1-1, with D possibly matching TRBD1 (5 bases). The CDR3 has 14 amino acids. With 5 bases removed from V and 1 base from J, the gap between germline ends came to 11 bases.

V is TRBV12-3 or TRBV12-4 and J is TRBJ2-6; 7 bases line up with TRBD2. The CDR3 extends over 18 amino acids. The CDR3 bases are TGTGCTAGTGGTTTCCAGGGAGGGGCTGCCTCTGGGGCCAACGTCCTGACTTTC. This encodes CASGFQGGAASGANVLTF.

A single count supports this clonotype. The J gene is TRBJ1-2, the V gene TRBV2, with 7 bases lining up with TRBD1. The CDR3 contains 14 residues. Per the germline V gene, CDR1 is SNHLY and CDR2 is FYNNEI. J gave up 6 bases and V 5 bases, and 9 bases lay outside the gene matches. CDR3 in DNA: TGTGCCAGCAGTTTCAGGGGGGGGATTCATGGCTACACCTTC. It codes for CASSFRGGIHGYTF.

This chain joins TRBV7-3 and TRBJ1-2; 7 bases line up with TRBD1. The CDR3 has 15 residues. V lost 5 bases to trimming and J lost 13 bases; unmatched junction nucleotides: 19. CDR1 and CDR2 (germline): SGHTA, FQGTGA. CDR3 nucleotide sequence: TGTGCCAGCAGCCGGGACAGTAACTATGGCTATACCTTCACCTTC. Protein product: CASSRDSNYGYTFTF.

The chain uses TRBV12-3 or TRBV12-4 and TRBJ2-5, with a weak D call TRBD2 (6 bases). Trimming took 3 bases from V and 8 from J, leaving 13 bases between them. This CDR3 contains 13 residues. In DNA form, the CDR3 reads TGTGCCAGCAGTTTCAGGGAGGCGCAAACCCAGTACTTC. It codes for CASSFREAQTQYF.

The rearrangement uses TRBV29-1 and TRBJ1-1; tentatively, D is TRBD1 (5 bases). The CDR3 runs to 15 residues. V shed 0 bases and J shed 3 bases, with 14 bases lying between them. Germline V gene lookup returns CDR1 SQVTM and CDR2 ANQGSEA. CDR3 sequence: CSVEDRDSGDTEAFF. CDR3 nucleotides: TGCAGCGTTGAAGACAGGGATTCGGGGGACACTGAAGCTTTCTTT.

This chain connects TRBV5-1 to TRBJ1-6; D gene ambiguous. Germline-derived CDR1 and CDR2 are SGHRS and YFSETQ. Trimming cost V 4 bases and J 18 bases, with 17 bases left between them. This CDR3 has 12 residues. Here the CDR3 DNA reads TGCGCCAGCAGCCGAGCCCGGGGAGGCCACCACTTT. This translates into CASSRARGGHHF.